The T cell receptor beta chain under discussion was sequenced for a study of blood T cells in healthy people across ages. The authors ran a second PCR of about 6 to 11 cycles using a sample-barcoded 5' primer and a J-beta primer mix. TCRdb used MiXCR to reprocess the 5' RACE reads, holding one entry per CDR3 protein. In the table there are 1.5 million to 2 million distinct CDR3 sequences, 49% of which are singletons. This CDR3 is 14 amino acids long. The germline V gene has CDR1 LNHNV and CDR2 YYDKDF (reference sequence). Sequencing was done on a sample of blood. This TCR derives from a woman in her thirties or forties in good health. The V call is TRBV15, the J call TRBJ2-7; 7 nucleotides line up with TRBD2. TRBJ2-5 matches the DNA end more closely, so the J call is doubtful. CDR3 sequence reads: CATSRGEGSETQYF. The CDR3 DNA reads as TGTGCCACCAGCAGAGGGGAGGGCTCAGAGACCCAGTACTTC.